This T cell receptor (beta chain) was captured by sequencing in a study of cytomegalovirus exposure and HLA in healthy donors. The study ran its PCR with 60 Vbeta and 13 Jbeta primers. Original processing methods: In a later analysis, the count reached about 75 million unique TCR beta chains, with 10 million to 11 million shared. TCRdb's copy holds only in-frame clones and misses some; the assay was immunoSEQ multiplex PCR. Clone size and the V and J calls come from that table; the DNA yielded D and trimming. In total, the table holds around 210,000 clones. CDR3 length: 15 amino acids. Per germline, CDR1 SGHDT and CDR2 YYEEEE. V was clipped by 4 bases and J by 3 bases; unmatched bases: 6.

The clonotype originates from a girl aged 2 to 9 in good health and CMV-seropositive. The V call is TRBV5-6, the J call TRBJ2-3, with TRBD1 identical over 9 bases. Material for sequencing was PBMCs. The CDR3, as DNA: TGTGCCAGCAGCCTGGACAGGGGAGCGACAGATACGCAGTATTTT. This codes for CASSLDRGATDTQYF.